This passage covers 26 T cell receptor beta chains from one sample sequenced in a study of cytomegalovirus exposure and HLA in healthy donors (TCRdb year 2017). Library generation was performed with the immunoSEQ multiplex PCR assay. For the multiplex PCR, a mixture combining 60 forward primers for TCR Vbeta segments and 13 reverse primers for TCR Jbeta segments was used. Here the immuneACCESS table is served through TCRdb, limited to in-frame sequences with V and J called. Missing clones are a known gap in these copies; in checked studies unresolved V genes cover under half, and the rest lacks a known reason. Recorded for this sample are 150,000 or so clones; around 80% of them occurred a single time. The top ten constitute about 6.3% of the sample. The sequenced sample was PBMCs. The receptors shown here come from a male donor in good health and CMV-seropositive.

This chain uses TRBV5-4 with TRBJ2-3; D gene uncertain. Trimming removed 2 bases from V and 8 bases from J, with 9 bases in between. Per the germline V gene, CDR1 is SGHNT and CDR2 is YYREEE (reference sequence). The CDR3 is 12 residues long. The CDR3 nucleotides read TGTGCCAGCAGCTTCGTGGCCAGTACGCAGTATTTT. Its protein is CASSFVASTQYF.

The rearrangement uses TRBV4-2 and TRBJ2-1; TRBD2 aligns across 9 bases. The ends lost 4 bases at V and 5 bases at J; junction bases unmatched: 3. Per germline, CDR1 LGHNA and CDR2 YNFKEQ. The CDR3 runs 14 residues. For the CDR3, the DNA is TGTGCCAGCAGCCCTAGCGGGACCAACAATGAGCAGTTCTTC. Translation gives CASSPSGTNNEQFF.

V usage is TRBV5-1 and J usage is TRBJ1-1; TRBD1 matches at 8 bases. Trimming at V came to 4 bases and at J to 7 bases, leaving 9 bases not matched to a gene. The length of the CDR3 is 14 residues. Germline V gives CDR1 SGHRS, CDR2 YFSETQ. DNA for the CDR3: TGCGCCAGCAGCCGCCTGACAGGGGCTATTGAAGCTTTCTTT. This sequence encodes CASSRLTGAIEAFF.

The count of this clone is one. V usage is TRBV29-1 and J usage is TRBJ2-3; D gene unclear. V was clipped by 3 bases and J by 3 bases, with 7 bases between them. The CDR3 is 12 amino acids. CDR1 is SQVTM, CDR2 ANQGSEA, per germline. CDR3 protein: CSVEGRTDTQYF. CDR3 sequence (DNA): TGCAGCGTTGAGGGCAGGACAGATACGCAGTATTTT.

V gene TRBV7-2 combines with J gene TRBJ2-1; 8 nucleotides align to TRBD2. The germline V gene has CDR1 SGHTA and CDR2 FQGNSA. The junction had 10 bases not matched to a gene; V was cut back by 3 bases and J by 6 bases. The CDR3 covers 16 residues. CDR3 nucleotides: TGTGCCAGCAGCTTGGTGGGAGCGGGAGTCACCAATGAGCAGTTCTTC. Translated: CASSLVGAGVTNEQFF.

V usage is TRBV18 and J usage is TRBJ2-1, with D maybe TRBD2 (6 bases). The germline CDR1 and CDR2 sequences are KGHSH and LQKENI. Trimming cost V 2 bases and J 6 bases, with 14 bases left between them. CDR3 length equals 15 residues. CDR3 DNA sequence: TGTGCCAGCTCACCAGGGCGGGAATACGGCAATGAGCAGTTCTTC. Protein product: CASSPGREYGNEQFF.

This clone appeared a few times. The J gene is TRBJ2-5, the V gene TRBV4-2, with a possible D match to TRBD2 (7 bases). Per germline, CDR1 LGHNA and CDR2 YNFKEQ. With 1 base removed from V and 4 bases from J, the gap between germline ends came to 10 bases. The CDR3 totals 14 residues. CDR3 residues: CASSQGGGAETQYF. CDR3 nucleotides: TGTGCCAGCAGCCAAGGAGGGGGGGCAGAGACCCAGTACTTC.

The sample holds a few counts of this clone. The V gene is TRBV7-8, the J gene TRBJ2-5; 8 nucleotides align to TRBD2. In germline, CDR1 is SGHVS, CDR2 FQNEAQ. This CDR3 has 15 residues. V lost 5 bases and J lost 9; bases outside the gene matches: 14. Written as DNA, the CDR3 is TGTGCCAGCAGCAGGTTTAGCGGGACCCGGCGGGCCCAGTACTTC. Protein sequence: CASSRFSGTRRAQYF.

CDR3 region: CASGSGAATNEKLFF. Here the CDR3 DNA reads TGTGCTAGTGGCTCAGGGGCAGCAACTAATGAAAAACTGTTTTTT. The genes are TRBV12-5 and TRBJ1-4, with D tentatively TRBD1 (6 bases). The CDR3 totals 15 residues. V lost 6 bases and J 0 bases, leaving 11 bases between the germline ends. Germline V gives CDR1 LGHNT, CDR2 FRNRAP. The variable domain in full, with the rest retrieved from reference TRBV12-5 and TRBJ1-4, is DARVTQTPRHKVTEMGQEVTMRCQPILGHNTVFWYRQTMMQGLELLAYFRNRAPLDDSGMPKDRFSAEMPDATLATLKIQPSEPRDSAVYFCASGSGAATNEKLFFGSGTQLSVL.

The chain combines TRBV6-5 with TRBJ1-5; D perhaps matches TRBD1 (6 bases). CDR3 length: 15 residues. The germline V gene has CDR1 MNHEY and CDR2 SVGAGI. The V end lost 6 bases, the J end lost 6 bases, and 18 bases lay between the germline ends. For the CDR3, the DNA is TGTGCCAGCAGCTATGACAGGTACCTTTCTCAGCCCCAGCATTTT. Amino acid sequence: CASSYDRYLSQPQHF.

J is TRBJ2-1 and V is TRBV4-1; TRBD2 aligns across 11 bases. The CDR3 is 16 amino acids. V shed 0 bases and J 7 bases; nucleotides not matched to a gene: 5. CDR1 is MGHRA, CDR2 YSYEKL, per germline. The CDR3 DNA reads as TGCGCCAGCAGCCAAGATTTAGCTAGCGGGAGGAATGAGCAGTTCTTC. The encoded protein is CASSQDLASGRNEQFF.

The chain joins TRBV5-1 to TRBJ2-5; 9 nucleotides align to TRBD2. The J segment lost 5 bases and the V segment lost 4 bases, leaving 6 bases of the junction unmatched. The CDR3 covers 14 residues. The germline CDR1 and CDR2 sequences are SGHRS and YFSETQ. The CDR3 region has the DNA TGCGCCAGCAGCGGGCTAGCGGGATCTGAGACCCAGTACTTC. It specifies CASSGLAGSETQYF.

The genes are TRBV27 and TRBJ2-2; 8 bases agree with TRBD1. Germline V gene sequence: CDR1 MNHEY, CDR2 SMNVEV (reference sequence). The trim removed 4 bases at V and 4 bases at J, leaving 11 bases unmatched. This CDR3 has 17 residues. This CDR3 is CASSWVQGARGTGELFF. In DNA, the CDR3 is TGTGCCAGCAGTTGGGTCCAGGGGGCGCGGGGCACCGGGGAGCTGTTTTTT.

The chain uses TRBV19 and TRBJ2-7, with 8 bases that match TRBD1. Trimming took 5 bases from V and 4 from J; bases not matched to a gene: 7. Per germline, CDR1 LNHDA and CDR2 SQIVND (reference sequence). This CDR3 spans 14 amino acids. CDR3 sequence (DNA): TGTGCCAGTAGTGCCGGACAGGGACGATACGAGCAGTACTTC. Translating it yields CASSAGQGRYEQYF.

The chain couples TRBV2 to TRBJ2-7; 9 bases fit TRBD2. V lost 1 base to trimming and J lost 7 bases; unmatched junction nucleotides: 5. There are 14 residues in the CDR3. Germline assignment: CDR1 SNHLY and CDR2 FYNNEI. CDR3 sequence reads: CASSEVPRGGEQYF. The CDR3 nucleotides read TGTGCCAGCAGTGAAGTTCCGCGGGGGGGGGAGCAGTACTTC.

The CDR3 region has the DNA TGTGCCAGTACCACGACCCCACAGGGGATTGCGGCCGGGGAGCTGTTTTTT. This encodes CASTTTPQGIAAGELFF. The V and J genes are TRBV19 and TRBJ2-2; the match to TRBD1 covers 7 bases. The CDR3 runs 17 residues. The germline CDR1 and CDR2 sequences are LNHDA and SQIVND (reference sequence). J was trimmed by 6 bases and V by 7 bases; bases with no gene match: 17. Using reference TRBV19 and TRBJ2-2 for the parts outside the CDR3, the full variable domain is DGGITQSPKYLFRKEGQNVTLSCEQNLNHDAMYWYRQDPGQGLRLIYYSQIVNDFQKGDIAEGYSVSREKKESFPLTVTSAQKNPTAFYLCASTTTPQGIAAGELFFGEGSRLTVL.

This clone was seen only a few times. The CDR3 sequence is CAIRGTGLNTGELFF. The CDR3 DNA is TGTGCCATCAGGGGGACAGGACTGAACACCGGGGAGCTGTTTTTT. The rearrangement links TRBV10-3 to TRBJ2-2; 8 nucleotides line up with TRBD1. V was clipped by 6 bases and J by 1 base; unmatched bases: 4. The CDR3 extends over 15 amino acids. Germline CDR1 and CDR2: ENHRY and SYGVKD.

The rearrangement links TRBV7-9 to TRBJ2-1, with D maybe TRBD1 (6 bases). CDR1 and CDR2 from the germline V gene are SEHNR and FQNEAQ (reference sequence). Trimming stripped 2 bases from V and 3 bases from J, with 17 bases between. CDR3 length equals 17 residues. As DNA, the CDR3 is TGTGCCAGCAGCTTAAGTATGATGCGACAGGACTACAATGAGCAGTTCTTC. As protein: CASSLSMMRQDYNEQFF.

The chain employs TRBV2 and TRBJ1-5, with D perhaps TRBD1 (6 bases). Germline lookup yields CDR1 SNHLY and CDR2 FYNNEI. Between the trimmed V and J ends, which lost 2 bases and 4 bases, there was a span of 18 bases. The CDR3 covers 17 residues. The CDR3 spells CASSERFKGHPNQPQHF. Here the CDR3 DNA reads TGTGCCAGCAGTGAAAGATTTAAGGGACATCCAAATCAGCCCCAGCATTTT.

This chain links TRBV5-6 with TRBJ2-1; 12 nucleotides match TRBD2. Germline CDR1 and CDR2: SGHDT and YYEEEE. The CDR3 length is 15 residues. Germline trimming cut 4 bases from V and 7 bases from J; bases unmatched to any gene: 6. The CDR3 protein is CASSRTSGRLNEQFF. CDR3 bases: TGTGCCAGCAGCCGTACTAGCGGGAGGTTGAATGAGCAGTTCTTC.

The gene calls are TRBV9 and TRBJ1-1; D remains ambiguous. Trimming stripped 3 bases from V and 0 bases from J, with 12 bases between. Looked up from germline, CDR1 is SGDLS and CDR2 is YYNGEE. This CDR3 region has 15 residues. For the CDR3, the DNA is TGTGCCAGCAGCGCCGGACTGTCCATGAACACTGAAGCTTTCTTT. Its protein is CASSAGLSMNTEAFF.

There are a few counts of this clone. DNA for the CDR3: TGTGCCTGGAGTACTCCAACAGGGGATTACTATGGCTACACCTTC. Encoded protein: CAWSTPTGDYYGYTF. This rearrangement joins TRBV30 to TRBJ1-2, with 7 positions matching TRBD1. CDR1 is GTSNPN and CDR2 is SVGIG in the germline V gene (reference sequence). The CDR3 runs 15 residues. Trimming took 2 bases from V and 3 from J; bases not matched to a gene: 9.

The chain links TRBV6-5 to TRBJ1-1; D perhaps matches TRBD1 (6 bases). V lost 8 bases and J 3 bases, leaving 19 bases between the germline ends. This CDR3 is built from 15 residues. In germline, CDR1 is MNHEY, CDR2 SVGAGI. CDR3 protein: CASGGAQGGYTEAFF. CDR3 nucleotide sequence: TGTGCCAGCGGGGGGGCCCAAGGCGGGTACACTGAAGCTTTCTTT.

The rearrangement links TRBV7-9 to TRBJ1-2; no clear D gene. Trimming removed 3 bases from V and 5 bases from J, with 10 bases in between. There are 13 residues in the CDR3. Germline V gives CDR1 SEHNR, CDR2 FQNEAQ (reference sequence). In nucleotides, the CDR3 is TGTGCCAGCAGCTTGGAGGGAGGTTATGGCTACACCTTC. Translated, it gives CASSLEGGYGYTF.

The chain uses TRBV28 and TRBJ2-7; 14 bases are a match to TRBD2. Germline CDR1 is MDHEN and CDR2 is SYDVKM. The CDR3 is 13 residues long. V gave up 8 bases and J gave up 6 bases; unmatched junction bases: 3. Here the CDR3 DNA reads TGTGCCAGCCTGACTAGCGGGAGGGGCGAGCAGTACTTC. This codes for CASLTSGRGEQYF.

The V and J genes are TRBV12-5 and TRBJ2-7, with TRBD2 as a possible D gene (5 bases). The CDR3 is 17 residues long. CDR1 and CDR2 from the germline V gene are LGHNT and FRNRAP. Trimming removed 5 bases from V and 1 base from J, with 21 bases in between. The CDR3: CASGLKKTGKRSYEQYF. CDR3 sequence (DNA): TGTGCTAGTGGTCTCAAGAAAACCGGGAAAAGGTCCTACGAGCAGTACTTC.